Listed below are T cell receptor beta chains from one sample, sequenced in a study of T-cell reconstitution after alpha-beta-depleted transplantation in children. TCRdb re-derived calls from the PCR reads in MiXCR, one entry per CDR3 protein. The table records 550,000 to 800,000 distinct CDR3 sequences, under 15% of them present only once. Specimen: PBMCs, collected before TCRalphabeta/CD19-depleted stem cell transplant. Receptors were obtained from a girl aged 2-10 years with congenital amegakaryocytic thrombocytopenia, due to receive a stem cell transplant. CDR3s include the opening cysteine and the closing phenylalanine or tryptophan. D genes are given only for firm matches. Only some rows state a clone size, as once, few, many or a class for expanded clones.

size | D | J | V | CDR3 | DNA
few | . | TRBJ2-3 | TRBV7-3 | CASSFSPSTDTQYF | TGTGCCAGCAGCTTTTCCCCCAGCACAGATACGCAGTATTTT
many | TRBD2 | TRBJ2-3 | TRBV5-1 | CASSASGTSGKLSTDTQYF | TGCGCCAGCAGCGCTAGCGGGACTAGCGGGAAACTCTCCACAGATACGCAGTATTTT
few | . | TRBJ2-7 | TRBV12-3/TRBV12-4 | CASELALLYSYEQYF | TGTGCCAGCGAGCTAGCGCTCCTTTACTCCTACGAGCAGTACTTC
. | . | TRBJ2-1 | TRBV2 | CASIAIASSYNEQFF | TGTGCCAGCATCGCGATCGCGAGCTCCTACAATGAGCAGTTCTTC
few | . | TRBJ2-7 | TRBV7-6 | CASSLVESYEQYF | TGTGCCAGCAGCTTAGTTGAGAGCTACGAGCAGTACTTC
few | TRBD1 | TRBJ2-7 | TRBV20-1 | CSARGTAFYEQYF | TGCAGTGCTCGTGGGACAGCCTTCTACGAGCAGTACTTC
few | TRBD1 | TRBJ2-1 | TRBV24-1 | CATGTGSNNEQFF | TGTGCCACCGGGACAGGGTCGAACAATGAGCAGTTCTTC
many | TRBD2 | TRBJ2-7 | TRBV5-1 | CASSLWVALAGVGSTYEQYF | TGCGCCAGCAGCTTGTGGGTGGCGCTAGCGGGAGTCGGTTCAACCTACGAGCAGTACTTC
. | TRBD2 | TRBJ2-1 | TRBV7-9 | CASSLFSGNHEQFF | TGTGCCAGCAGCTTATTTAGCGGGAACCATGAGCAGTTCTTC
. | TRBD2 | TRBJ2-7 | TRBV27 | CASSVTSVSSYEQYF | TGTGCCAGCAGTGTAACTAGCGTAAGCTCCTACGAGCAGTACTTC
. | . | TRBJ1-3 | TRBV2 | CASSRYPPRGVEGNTIYF | TGTGCCAGCAGCCGCTACCCCCCTCGGGGGGTTGAAGGAAACACCATATATTTT
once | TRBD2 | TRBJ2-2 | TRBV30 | CAWSFAGGFNTGELFF | TGTGCCTGGAGTTTTGCGGGAGGATTTAACACCGGGGAGCTGTTTTTT
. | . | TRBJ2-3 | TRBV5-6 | CASSLTGALNTDTQYF | TGTGCCAGCAGCTTGACGGGAGCTCTAAACACAGATACGCAGTATTTT
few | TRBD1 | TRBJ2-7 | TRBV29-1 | CSVVRGPPSYEQYF | TGCAGCGTTGTCAGGGGGCCACCTTCCTACGAGCAGTACTTC
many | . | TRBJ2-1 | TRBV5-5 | CASSWAFNNEQFF | TGTGCCAGCAGCTGGGCGTTCAACAATGAGCAGTTCTTC
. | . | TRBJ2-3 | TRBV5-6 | CASSLAGGEYTDTQYF | TGTGCCAGCAGCTTGGCCGGCGGGGAATACACAGATACGCAGTATTTT
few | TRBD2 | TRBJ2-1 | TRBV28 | CASSLLLAGVNEQFF | TGTGCCAGCAGTTTATTACTAGCGGGAGTGAATGAGCAGTTCTTC
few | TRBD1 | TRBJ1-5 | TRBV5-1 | CASSQGTGKNQPQHF | TGCGCCAGCAGCCAAGGGACAGGGAAAAATCAGCCCCAGCATTTT
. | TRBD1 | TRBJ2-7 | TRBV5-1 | CASSFKQGPEQYF | TGCGCCAGCAGCTTCAAACAGGGGCCCGAGCAGTACTTC
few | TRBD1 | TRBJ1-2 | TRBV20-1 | CSARTRDSLYGYTF | TGCAGTGCTAGAACGCGGGACAGTCTCTATGGCTACACCTTC
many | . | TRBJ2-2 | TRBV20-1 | CSARSPYVGELFF | TGCAGTGCTAGGAGTCCATACGTCGGGGAGCTGTTTTTT
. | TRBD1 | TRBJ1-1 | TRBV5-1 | CASSHRGGTEAFF | TGCGCCAGCAGCCACAGGGGGGGCACTGAAGCTTTCTTT
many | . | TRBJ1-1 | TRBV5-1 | CASSFGIGTNTEAFF | TGCGCCAGCAGCTTTGGTATAGGGACGAACACTGAAGCTTTCTTT
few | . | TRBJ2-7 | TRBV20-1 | CSALNKAAFYEQYF | TGCAGTGCACTTAATAAGGCGGCGTTCTACGAGCAGTACTTC
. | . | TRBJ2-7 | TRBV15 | CATSSPGIFSEQYF | TGTGCCACCAGCAGTCCCGGGATTTTCTCCGAGCAGTACTTC
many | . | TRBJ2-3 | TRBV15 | CATRGTWRAITDTQYF | TGTGCCACCAGAGGCACATGGAGGGCCATCACAGATACGCAGTATTTT
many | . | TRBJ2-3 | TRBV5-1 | CASSLFGSESDTQYF | TGCGCCAGCAGCCTGTTTGGATCGGAGTCAGATACGCAGTATTTT
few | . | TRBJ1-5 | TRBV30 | CAWSVQGSQPQHF | TGTGCCTGGAGTGTACAGGGTTCTCAGCCCCAGCATTTT
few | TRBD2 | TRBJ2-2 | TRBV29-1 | CSVEDSSGANTGELFF | TGCAGCGTTGAAGACTCTAGCGGGGCTAACACCGGGGAGCTGTTTTTT
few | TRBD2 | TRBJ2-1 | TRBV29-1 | CSVGLAGVYNEQFF | TGCAGCGTGGGACTAGCGGGGGTCTACAATGAGCAGTTCTTC
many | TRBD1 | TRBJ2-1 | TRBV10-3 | CAISEPPTPGDRVNEQFF | TGTGCCATCAGTGAACCCCCAACCCCGGGCGACAGGGTCAATGAGCAGTTCTTC
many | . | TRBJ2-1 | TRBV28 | CASNRGYNEQFF | TGTGCCAGCAACCGAGGTTACAATGAGCAGTTCTTC
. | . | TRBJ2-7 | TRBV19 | CATSSDGGTNYEQYF | TGTGCCACTTCGTCGGACGGCGGGACCAACTACGAGCAGTACTTC
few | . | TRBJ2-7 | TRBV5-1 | CASSADVPAYEQYF | TGCGCCAGCAGCGCAGACGTCCCAGCCTACGAGCAGTACTTC
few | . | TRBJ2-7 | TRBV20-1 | CSARLINYEQYF | TGCAGTGCTAGACTAATCAACTACGAGCAGTACTTC
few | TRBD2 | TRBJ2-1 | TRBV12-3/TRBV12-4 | CASSPRGTTHNEQFF | TGTGCCAGCAGTCCGCGGGGGACTACCCACAATGAGCAGTTCTTC
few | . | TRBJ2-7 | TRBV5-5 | CASRLLRGEQYF | TGTGCCAGCAGACTCCTGAGGGGAGAGCAGTACTTC
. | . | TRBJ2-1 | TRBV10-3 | CAISESYGDGKQFF | TGTGCCATCAGTGAGTCGTACGGGGACGGGAAGCAGTTCTTC
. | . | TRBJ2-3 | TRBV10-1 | CASSGAAGSTDTQYF | TGCGCCAGCAGTGGAGCGGCGGGGAGCACAGATACGCAGTATTTT
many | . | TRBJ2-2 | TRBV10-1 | CASSDGGWSTGELFF | TGCGCCAGCAGTGATGGAGGGTGGAGCACCGGGGAGCTGTTTTTT
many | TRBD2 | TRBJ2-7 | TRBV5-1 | CASSYRTSGSWAEQYF | TGCGCCAGCAGCTACAGGACTAGCGGGAGTTGGGCCGAGCAGTACTTC
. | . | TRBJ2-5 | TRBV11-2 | CASSFFFEPGTKETQYF | TGTGCCAGCAGCTTCTTTTTTGAGCCCGGGACCAAAGAGACCCAGTACTTC
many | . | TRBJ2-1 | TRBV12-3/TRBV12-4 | CASSLVPYVGGPIEQFF | TGTGCCAGCAGTTTGGTCCCGTACGTCGGAGGGCCGATTGAGCAGTTCTTC
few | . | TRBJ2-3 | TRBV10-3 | CAISESKAMVTQYF | TGTGCCATCAGTGAGTCGAAGGCAATGGTTACGCAGTATTTT
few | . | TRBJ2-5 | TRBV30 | CAWTDQETQYF | TGTGCCTGGACGGATCAAGAGACCCAGTACTTC
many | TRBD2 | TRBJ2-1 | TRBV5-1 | CASSLRLAGVVEQFF | TGCGCCAGCAGCTTGAGACTAGCGGGAGTGGTTGAGCAGTTCTTC
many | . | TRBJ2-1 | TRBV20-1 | CSAGEVVNEQFF | TGCAGTGCTGGCGAGGTGGTGAATGAGCAGTTCTTC
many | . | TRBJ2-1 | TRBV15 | CATSDPRDSSSYNEQFF | TGTGCCACCAGCGACCCCCGGGACTCGAGCTCCTACAATGAGCAGTTCTTC
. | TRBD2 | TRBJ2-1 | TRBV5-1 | CASSLESGNYNEQFF | TGCGCCAGCAGCTTGGAGAGCGGGAACTACAATGAGCAGTTCTTC
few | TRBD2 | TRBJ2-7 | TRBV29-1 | CSVEDGTSGSYEQYF | TGCAGCGTTGAAGATGGGACTAGCGGGAGCTACGAGCAGTACTTC
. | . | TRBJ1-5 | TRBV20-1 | CSAREPGRGGNQPQHF | TGCAGTGCTAGGGAGCCTGGTAGAGGGGGCAATCAGCCCCAGCATTTT
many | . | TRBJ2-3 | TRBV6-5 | CAVRRADTQYF | TGTGCCGTGCGTAGGGCAGATACGCAGTATTTT
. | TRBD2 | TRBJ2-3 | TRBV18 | CATRPSGRASTQYF | TGTGCTACCCGGCCCTCCGGGAGGGCCAGTACGCAGTATTTT
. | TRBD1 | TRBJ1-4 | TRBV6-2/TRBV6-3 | CASSYPGTGLATNEKLFF | TGTGCCAGCAGTTACCCCGGGACAGGGCTTGCAACTAATGAAAAACTGTTTTTT
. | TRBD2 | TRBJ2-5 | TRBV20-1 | CSARTGTAGEETQYF | TGCAGTGCTAGGACTGGAACAGCGGGAGAGGAGACCCAGTACTTC
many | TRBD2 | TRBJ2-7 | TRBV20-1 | CSASGGTSGSLYEQYF | TGCAGTGCTAGCGGGGGAACTAGCGGGAGTTTGTACGAGCAGTACTTC
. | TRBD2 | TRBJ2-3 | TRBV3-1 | CASCQDLAGGPGDTQYF | TGTGCCAGCTGCCAAGATCTAGCGGGAGGGCCAGGAGATACGCAGTATTTT
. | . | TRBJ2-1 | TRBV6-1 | CASFSGMSSYNEQFF | TGTGCCAGCTTTAGCGGCATGAGCTCCTACAATGAGCAGTTCTTC